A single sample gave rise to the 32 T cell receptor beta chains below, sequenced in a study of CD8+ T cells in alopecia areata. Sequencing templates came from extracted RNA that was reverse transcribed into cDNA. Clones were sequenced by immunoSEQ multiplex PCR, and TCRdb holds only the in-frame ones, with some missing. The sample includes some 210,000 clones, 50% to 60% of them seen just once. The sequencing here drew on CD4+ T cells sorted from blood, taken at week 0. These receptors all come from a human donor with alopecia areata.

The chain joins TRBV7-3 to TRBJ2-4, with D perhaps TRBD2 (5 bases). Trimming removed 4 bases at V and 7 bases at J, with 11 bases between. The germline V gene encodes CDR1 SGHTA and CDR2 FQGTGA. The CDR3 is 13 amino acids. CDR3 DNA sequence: TGTGCCAGCAGCTCGACTATGATGAACATTCAGTACTTC. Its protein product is CASSSTMMNIQYF. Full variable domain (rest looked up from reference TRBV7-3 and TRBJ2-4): GAGVSQTPSNKVTEKGKYVELRCDPISGHTALYWYRQSLGQGPEFLIYFQGTGAADDSGLPNDRFFAVRPEGSVSTLKIQRTERGDSAVYLCASSSTMMNIQYFGAGTRLSVL.

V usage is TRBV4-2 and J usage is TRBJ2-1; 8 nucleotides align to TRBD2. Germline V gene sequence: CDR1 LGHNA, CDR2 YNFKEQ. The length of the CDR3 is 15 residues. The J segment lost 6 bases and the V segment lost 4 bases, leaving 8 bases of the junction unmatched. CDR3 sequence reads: CASSPIAGPVNEQFF. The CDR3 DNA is TGTGCCAGCAGCCCTATAGCGGGACCGGTCAATGAGCAGTTCTTC.

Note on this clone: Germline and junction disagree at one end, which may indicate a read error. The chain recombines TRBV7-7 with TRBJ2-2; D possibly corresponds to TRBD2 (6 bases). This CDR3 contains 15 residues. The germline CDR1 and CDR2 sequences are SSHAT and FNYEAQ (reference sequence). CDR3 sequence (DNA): TGTGCTAGCAGCACCGGGACTGCTACCACCGGGGAGCTGTTTTTT. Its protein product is CASSTGTATTGELFF.

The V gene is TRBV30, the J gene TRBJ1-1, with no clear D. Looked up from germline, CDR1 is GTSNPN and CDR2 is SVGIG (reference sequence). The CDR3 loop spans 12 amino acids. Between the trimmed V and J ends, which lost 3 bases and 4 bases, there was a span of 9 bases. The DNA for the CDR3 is TGTGCCTGGAGAAAGGGAATCACTGAAGCTTTCTTT. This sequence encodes CAWRKGITEAFF.

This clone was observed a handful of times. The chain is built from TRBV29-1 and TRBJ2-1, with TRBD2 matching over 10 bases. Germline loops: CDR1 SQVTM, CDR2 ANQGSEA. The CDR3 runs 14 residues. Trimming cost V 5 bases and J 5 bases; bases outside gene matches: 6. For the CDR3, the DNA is TGCAGCGTTATTCCTAGCGGGGGCAACAATGAGCAGTTCTTC. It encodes CSVIPSGGNNEQFF.

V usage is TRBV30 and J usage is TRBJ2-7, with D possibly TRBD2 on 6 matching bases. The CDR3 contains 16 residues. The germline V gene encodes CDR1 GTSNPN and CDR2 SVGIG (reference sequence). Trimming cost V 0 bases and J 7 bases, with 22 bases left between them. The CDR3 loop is CAWSVRIGGRSKEQYF. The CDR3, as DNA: TGTGCCTGGAGTGTAAGGATCGGAGGGAGGAGCAAAGAGCAGTACTTC.

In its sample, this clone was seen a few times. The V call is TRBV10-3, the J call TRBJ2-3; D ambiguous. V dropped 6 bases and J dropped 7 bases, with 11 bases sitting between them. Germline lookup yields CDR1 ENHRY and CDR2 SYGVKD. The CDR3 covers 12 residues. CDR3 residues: CAIRTARNTQYF. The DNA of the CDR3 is TGTGCCATCAGGACGGCTAGGAATACGCAGTATTTT.

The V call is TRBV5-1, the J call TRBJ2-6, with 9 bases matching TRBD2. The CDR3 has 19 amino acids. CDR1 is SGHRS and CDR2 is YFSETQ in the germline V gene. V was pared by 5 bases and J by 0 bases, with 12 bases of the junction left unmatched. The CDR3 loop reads CASRPLAGGLSSGANVLTF. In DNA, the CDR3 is TGCGCCAGCAGGCCACTGGCGGGAGGGCTAAGCTCTGGGGCCAACGTCCTGACTTTC.

Here the CDR3 reads CSVGGNLAKNIQYF. The CDR3, as DNA: TGCAGCGTCGGAGGGAATCTAGCCAAAAACATTCAGTACTTC. V is TRBV29-1 and J is TRBJ2-4; weak D call: TRBD2 (6 bases). There are 14 residues in the CDR3. Trimming took off 6 bases at V and 0 bases at J, with 12 bases between the two ends. Germline V gene data show CDR1 as SQVTM and CDR2 as ANQGSEA.

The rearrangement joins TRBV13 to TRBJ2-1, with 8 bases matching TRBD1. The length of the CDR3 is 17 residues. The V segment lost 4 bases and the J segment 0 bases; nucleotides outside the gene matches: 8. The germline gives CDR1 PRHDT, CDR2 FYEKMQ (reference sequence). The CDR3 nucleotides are TGTGCCAGCAGCTCAGACTCCAGGGGGCACTCCTACAATGAGCAGTTCTTC. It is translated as CASSSDSRGHSYNEQFF. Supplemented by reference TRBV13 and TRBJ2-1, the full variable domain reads AAGVIQSPRHLIKEKRETATLKCYPIPRHDTVYWYQQGPGQDPQFLISFYEKMQSDKGSIPDRFSAQQFSDYHSELNMSSLELGDSALYFCASSSDSRGHSYNEQFFGPGTRLTVL.

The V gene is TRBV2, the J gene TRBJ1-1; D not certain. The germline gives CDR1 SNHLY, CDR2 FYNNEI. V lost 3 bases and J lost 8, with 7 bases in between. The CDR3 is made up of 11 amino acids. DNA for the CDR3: TGTGCCAGCAGTGATATGGAAGAAGCTTTCTTT. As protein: CASSDMEEAFF. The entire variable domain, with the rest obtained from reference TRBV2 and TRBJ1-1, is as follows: EPEVTQTPSHQVTQMGQEVILRCVPISNHLYFYWYRQILGQKVEFLVSFYNNEISEKSEIFDDQFSVERPDGSNFTLKIRSTKLEDSAMYFCASSDMEEAFFGQGTRLTVV.

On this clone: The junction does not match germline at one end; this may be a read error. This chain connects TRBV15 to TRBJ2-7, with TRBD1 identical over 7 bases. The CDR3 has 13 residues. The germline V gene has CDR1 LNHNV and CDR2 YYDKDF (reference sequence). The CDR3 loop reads CATSRVQGDPLDF. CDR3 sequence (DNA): TGTGCCACCAGCAGAGTCCAGGGGGACCCATTAGACTTC.

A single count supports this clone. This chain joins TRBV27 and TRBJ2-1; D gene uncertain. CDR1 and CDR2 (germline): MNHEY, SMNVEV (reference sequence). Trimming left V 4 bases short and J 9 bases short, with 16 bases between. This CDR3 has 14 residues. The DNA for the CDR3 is TGTGCCAGCAGTTCTATTCCTCATGGTAGTGAGCAGTTCTTC. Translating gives CASSSIPHGSEQFF.

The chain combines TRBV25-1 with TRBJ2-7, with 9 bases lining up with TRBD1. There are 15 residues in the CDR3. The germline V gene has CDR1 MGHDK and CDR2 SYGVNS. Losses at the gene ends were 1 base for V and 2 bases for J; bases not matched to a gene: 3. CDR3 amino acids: CASSEFGQGTYEQYF. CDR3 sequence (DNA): TGTGCCAGCAGTGAATTCGGACAGGGGACCTACGAGCAGTACTTC.

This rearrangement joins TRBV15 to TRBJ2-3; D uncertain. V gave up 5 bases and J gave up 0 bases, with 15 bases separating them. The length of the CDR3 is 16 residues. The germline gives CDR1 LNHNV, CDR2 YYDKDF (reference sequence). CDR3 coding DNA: TGTGCCACCAGCGACCTGGTGACATCTAGCACAGATACGCAGTATTTT. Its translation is CATSDLVTSSTDTQYF.

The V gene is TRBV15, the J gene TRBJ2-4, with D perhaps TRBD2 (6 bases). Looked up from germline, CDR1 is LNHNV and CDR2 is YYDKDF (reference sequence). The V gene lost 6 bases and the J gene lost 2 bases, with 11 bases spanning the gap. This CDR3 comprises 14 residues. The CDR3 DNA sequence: TGTGCCACCAGGCCGGAGGGCTCCAAAAACATTCAGTACTTC. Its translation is CATRPEGSKNIQYF.

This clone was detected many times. In nucleotides, the CDR3 is TGTGCCAGCAGCTACTCTAACTTGGGTGGCGAGACCCAGTACTTC. This codes for CASSYSNLGGETQYF. V usage is TRBV11-2 and J usage is TRBJ2-5; no firm D call. V lost 4 bases and J lost 5, with 17 bases in between. The germline V gene encodes CDR1 SGHAT and CDR2 FQNNGV. The length of the CDR3 is 15 residues. Based on the CDR3 plus reference TRBV11-2 and TRBJ2-5, the full variable domain is EAGVAQSPRYKIIEKRQSVAFWCNPISGHATLYWYQQILGQGPKLLIQFQNNGVVDDSQLPKDRFSAERLKGVDSTLKIQPAKLEDSAVYLCASSYSNLGGETQYFGPGTRLLVL.

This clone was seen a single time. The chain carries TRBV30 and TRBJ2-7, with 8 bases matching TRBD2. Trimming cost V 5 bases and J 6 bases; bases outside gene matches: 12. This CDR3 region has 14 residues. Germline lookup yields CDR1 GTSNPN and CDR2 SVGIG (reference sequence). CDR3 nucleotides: TGTGCCTGGGTAGGCCCGAGACTAGCGAGCGAGCAGTACTTC. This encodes CAWVGPRLASEQYF.

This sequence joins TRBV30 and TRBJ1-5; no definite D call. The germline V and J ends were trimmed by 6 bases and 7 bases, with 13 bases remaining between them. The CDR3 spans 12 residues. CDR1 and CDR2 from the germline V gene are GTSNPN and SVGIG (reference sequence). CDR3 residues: CACARGEQPQHF. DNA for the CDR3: TGTGCCTGCGCTCGGGGAGAGCAGCCCCAGCATTTT.

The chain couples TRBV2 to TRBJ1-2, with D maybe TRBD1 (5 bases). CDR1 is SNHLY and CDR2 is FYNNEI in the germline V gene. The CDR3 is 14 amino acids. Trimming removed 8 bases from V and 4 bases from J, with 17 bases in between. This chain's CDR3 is CASRRTGTGYGYTF. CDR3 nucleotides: TGTGCCAGCCGACGAACGGGGACTGGCTATGGCTACACCTTC.

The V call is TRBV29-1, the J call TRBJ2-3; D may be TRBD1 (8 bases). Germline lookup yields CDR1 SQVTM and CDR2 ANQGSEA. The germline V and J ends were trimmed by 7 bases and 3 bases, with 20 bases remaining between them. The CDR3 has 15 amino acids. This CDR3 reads CSAKTGQGGTDTQYF. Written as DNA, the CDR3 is TGCAGCGCCAAGACCGGACAGGGAGGGACAGATACGCAGTATTTT.

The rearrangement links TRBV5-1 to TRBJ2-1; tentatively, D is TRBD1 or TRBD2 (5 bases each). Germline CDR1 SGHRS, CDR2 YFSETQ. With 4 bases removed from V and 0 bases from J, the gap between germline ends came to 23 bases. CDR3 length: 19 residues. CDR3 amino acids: CASSRGSIAHTSSYNEQFF. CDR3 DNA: TGCGCCAGCAGCCGGGGCTCAATAGCCCATACCAGCTCCTACAATGAGCAGTTCTTC.

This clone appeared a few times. CDR3 in amino acids: CSVTGSGAGNTIYF. CDR3 coding DNA: TGCAGCGTGACAGGGTCGGGCGCTGGAAACACCATATATTTT. V and J are TRBV29-1 and TRBJ1-3; 7 nucleotides line up with TRBD1. J lost 2 bases, V lost 6 bases, and 7 bases had no gene match. CDR3 length equals 14 residues. In germline, CDR1 is SQVTM, CDR2 ANQGSEA.

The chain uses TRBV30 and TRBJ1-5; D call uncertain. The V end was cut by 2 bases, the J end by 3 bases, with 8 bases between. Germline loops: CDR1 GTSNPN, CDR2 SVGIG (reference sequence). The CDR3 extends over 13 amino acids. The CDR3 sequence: CAWSFDTNQPQHF. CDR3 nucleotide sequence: TGTGCCTGGAGTTTCGACACCAATCAGCCCCAGCATTTT.

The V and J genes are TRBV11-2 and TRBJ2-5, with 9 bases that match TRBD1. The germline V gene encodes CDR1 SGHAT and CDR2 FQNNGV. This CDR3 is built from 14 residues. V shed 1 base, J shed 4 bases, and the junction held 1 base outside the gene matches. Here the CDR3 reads CASSLGTGAETQYF. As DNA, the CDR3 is TGTGCCAGCAGCTTAGGGACAGGGGCAGAGACCCAGTACTTC.

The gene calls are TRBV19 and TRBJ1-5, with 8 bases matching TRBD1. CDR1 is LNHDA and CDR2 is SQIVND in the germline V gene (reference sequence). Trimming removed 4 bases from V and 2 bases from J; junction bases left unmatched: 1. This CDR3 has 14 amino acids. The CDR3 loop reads CASSTTGGNQPQHF. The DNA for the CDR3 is TGTGCCAGTAGTACGACAGGGGGCAATCAGCCCCAGCATTTT. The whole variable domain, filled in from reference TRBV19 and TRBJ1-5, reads DGGITQSPKYLFRKEGQNVTLSCEQNLNHDAMYWYRQDPGQGLRLIYYSQIVNDFQKGDIAEGYSVSREKKESFPLTVTSAQKNPTAFYLCASSTTGGNQPQHFGDGTRLSIL.

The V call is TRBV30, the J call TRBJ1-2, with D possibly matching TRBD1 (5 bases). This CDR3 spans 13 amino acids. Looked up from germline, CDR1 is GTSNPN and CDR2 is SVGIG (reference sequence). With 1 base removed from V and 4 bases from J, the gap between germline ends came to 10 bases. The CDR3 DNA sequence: TGTGCCTGGAGTGGCGGGGCTTTCTATGGCTACACCTTC. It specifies CAWSGGAFYGYTF.

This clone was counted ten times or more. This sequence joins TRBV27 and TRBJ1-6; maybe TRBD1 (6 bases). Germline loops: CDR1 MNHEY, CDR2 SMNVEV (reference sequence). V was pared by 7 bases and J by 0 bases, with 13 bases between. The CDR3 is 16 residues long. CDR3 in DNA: TGTGCCAGCACCTCGGGGGCGGCCTCCTATAATTCACCCCTCCACTTT. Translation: CASTSGAASYNSPLHF.

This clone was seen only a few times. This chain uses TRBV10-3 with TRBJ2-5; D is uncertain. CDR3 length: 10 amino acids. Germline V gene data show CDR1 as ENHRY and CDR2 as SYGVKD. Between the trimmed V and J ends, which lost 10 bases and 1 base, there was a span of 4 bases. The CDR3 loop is CATGQETQYF. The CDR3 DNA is TGTGCCACCGGCCAAGAGACCCAGTACTTC.

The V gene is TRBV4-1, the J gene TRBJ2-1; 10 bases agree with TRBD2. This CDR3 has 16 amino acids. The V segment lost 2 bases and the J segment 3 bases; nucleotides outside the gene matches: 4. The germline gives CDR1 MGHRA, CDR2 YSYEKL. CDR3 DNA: TGCGCCAGCAGCCAACCCGGACTAGCGGACTACAATGAGCAGTTCTTC. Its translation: CASSQPGLADYNEQFF.

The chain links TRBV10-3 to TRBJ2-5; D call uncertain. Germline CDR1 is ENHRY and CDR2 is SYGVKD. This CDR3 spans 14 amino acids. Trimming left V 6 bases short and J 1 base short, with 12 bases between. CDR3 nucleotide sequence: TGTGCCATCAGCTCGAATAACCTCCAAGAGACCCAGTACTTC. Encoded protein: CAISSNNLQETQYF.

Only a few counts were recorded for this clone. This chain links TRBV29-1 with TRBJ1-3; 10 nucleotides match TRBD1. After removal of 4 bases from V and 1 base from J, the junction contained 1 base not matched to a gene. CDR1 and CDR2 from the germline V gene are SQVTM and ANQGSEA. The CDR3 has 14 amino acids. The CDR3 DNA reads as TGCAGCGTTGGGGGACAGGGGTCTGGAAACACCATATATTTT. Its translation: CSVGGQGSGNTIYF.